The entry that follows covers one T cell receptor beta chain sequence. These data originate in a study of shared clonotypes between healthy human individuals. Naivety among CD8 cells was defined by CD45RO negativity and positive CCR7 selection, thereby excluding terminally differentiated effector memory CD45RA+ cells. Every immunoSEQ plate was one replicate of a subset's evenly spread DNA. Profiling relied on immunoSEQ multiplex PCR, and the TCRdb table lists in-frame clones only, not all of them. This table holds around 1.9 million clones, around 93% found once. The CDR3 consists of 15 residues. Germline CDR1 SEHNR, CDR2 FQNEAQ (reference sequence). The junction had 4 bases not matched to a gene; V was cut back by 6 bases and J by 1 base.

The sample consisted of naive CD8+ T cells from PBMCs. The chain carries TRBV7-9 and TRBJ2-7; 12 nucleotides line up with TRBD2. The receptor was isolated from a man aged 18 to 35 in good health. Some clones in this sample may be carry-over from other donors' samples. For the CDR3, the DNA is TGTGCCAGCAGTAGTACTAGCGGGAGGTCCTACGAGCAGTACTTC. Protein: CASSSTSGRSYEQYF.